Below are 16 T cell receptor beta chains sequenced from a single sample in a study of identical twins. TCRdb reanalysed the 5' RACE reads using MiXCR and keeps one entry per CDR3 protein. Here the sample spans about 890,000 distinct CDR3 sequences, approximately 13% being singletons. The same sample was also used in a study of yellow fever vaccine responses in identical twins.

Material: PBMCs. The origin of the receptors is a woman aged 18-35 years in good health.

There are many counts of this clonotype. The chain is built from TRBV5-1 and TRBJ2-7; D uncertain. V lost 2 bases and J lost 4, with 16 bases in between. CDR1 and CDR2 from the germline V gene are SGHRS and YFSETQ. This CDR3 region has 15 residues. This CDR3 reads CASSLAFQIIYEQYF. The CDR3 region has the DNA TGCGCCAGCAGCTTAGCCTTCCAGATTATTTACGAGCAGTACTTC.

This clonotype was observed at least ten times. The CDR3 loop is CASSLPSGTGELFF. DNA for the CDR3: TGTGCCAGCAGCTTGCCCTCGGGCACCGGGGAGCTGTTTTTT. The J gene is TRBJ2-2, the V gene TRBV5-6; D is unclear. Germline V gives CDR1 SGHDT, CDR2 YYEEEE. Trimming removed 1 base from V and 4 bases from J, with 8 bases in between. CDR3 length: 14 residues. Full variable domain (missing parts from reference TRBV5-6 and TRBJ2-2): DAGVTQSPTHLIKTRGQQVTLRCSPKSGHDTVSWYQQALGQGPQFIFQYYEEEERQRGNFPDRFSGHQFPNYSSELNVNALLLGDSALYLCASSLPSGTGELFFGEGSRLTVL.

This clonotype has at least ten counts. The chain links TRBV7-9 to TRBJ1-1; 9 bases agree with TRBD1. The CDR3 covers 14 residues. Germline CDR1 is SEHNR and CDR2 is FQNEAQ (reference sequence). The ends lost 5 bases at V and 3 bases at J; junction bases unmatched: 4. CDR3 region: CASSSTGGYTEAFF. The CDR3, as DNA: TGTGCCAGCAGCAGTACAGGGGGCTACACTGAAGCTTTCTTT. Full variable domain (outside the CDR3, taken from reference TRBV7-9 and TRBJ1-1): DTGVSQNPRHKITKRGQNVTFRCDPISEHNRLYWYRQTLGQGPEFLTYFQNEAQLEKSRLLSDRFSAERPKGSFSTLEIQRTEQGDSAMYLCASSSTGGYTEAFFGQGTRLTVV.

The table lists this clonotype with many counts. The CDR3 is CASSPPRSGNTDTQYF. The CDR3 DNA sequence: TGTGCCAGCAGCCCACCCCGCAGCGGGAACACAGATACGCAGTATTTT. The rearrangement joins TRBV5-5 to TRBJ2-3, with TRBD2 identical over 7 bases. Germline V gives CDR1 SGHKS, CDR2 YYEKEE (reference sequence). Losses at the gene ends were 4 bases for V and 2 bases for J; bases not matched to a gene: 10. The CDR3 covers 16 residues.

This clonotype was detected a few times. The chain links TRBV7-2 to TRBJ2-2, with 8 positions matching TRBD2. V shed 5 bases, J shed 6 bases, and the junction held 11 bases outside the gene matches. CDR1 and CDR2 (germline): SGHTA, FQGNSA. The CDR3 extends over 16 amino acids. The chain's CDR3 is CASSHATGTSPGELFF. The CDR3, as DNA: TGTGCCAGCAGCCACGCGACCGGGACTAGTCCCGGGGAGCTGTTTTTT. The full variable domain, completed using reference TRBV7-2 and TRBJ2-2, is GAGVSQSPSNKVTEKGKDVELRCDPISGHTALYWYRQSLGQGLEFLIYFQGNSAPDKSGLPSDRFSAERTGGSVSTLTIQRTQQEDSAVYLCASSHATGTSPGELFFGEGSRLTVL.

This clonotype was picked up a small number of times. The chain carries TRBV15 and TRBJ2-7, with D maybe TRBD2 (6 bases). Germline loops: CDR1 LNHNV, CDR2 YYDKDF (reference sequence). This CDR3 has 12 residues. Trimming shortened V by 4 bases and J by 5 bases, and 9 bases separated the two germline ends. The CDR3 bases are TGTGCCACCAGCACCGGGGGAGACGAGCAGTACTTC. It yields the protein CATSTGGDEQYF.

This clonotype was counted a few times. The rearrangement joins TRBV10-3 to TRBJ2-1; 9 nucleotides match TRBD2. This CDR3 has 15 amino acids. The germline gives CDR1 ENHRY, CDR2 SYGVKD. The V gene end was trimmed by 4 bases and the J gene end by 10 bases; junction bases not matched to a gene: 11. CDR3 protein: CAISVSGTSLEEQFF. CDR3 bases: TGTGCCATCAGTGTTTCCGGGACTAGCCTCGAGGAGCAGTTCTTC.

V gene TRBV28 combines with J gene TRBJ2-7; the D gene is possibly TRBD1 (6 bases). The CDR3 sequence is 15 residues long. The V end was cut by 7 bases, the J end by 0 bases, with 16 bases between. Germline CDR1 MDHEN, CDR2 SYDVKM. The CDR3 DNA reads as TGTGCCAGCATCCTGCGGCAGGGGAGCTCCTACGAGCAGTACTTC. It encodes CASILRQGSSYEQYF.

The V and J genes are TRBV29-1 and TRBJ2-2; TRBD1 matches 8 bases. This CDR3 region has 15 residues. Trimming at V came to 3 bases and at J to 4 bases, leaving 7 bases not matched to a gene. Per the germline V gene, CDR1 is SQVTM and CDR2 is ANQGSEA. In nucleotides, the CDR3 is TGCAGCGTTGACCCCGGACAGGGAGCCACCGGGGAGCTGTTTTTT. It encodes CSVDPGQGATGELFF.

This clonotype was recorded at least ten times. The chain is built from TRBV12-3 or TRBV12-4 and TRBJ1-5; no definite D call. There are 15 residues in the CDR3. Trimming pared 7 bases from V and 6 bases from J, leaving 19 bases between. CDR3 DNA: TGTGCCAGCAACAACAAGGCCTCGGGCGGTCAGCCCCAGCATTTT. As protein: CASNNKASGGQPQHF.

This clonotype was detected a few times. The CDR3 is CSARTPSGATSGTQYF. The CDR3 bases are TGCAGTGCTAGAACCCCTAGCGGGGCAACCTCTGGTACGCAGTATTTT. The chain employs TRBV20-1 and TRBJ2-3; 9 bases agree with TRBD2. This CDR3 comprises 16 residues. With 2 bases clipped from V and 8 bases from J, the junction kept 14 bases outside the gene matches. Looked up from germline, CDR1 is DFQATT and CDR2 is SNEGSKA (reference sequence).

This chain connects TRBV18 to TRBJ2-2, with unresolved D. V was clipped by 1 base and J by 2 bases, with 11 bases between them. Germline-derived CDR1 and CDR2 are KGHSH and LQKENI. The CDR3 is made up of 16 amino acids. The CDR3 bases are TGTGCCAGCTCACCACAGGGTCGAGGAAACACCGGGGAGCTGTTTTTT. Translated, it gives CASSPQGRGNTGELFF.

In this sample, this clonotype turned up once. The CDR3 protein is CASSPRQGLGFEQYF. The DNA of the CDR3 is TGTGCCAGCAGCCCTCGACAGGGGTTGGGGTTCGAGCAGTACTTC. The V gene is TRBV11-3, the J gene TRBJ2-7, with TRBD1 identical over 8 bases. Germline V gene data show CDR1 as SGHNT and CDR2 as YENEEA. The junction had 12 bases not matched to a gene; V was cut back by 5 bases and J by 6 bases. This CDR3 comprises 15 residues.

This clonotype showed up just a few times. The V and J genes are TRBV12-3 or TRBV12-4 and TRBJ2-2, with D possibly being TRBD1 (6 bases). The V and J ends lost 10 bases and 0 bases respectively, with 18 bases between them. The CDR3 loop spans 16 amino acids. The CDR3 DNA reads as TGTGCCACCCGTGTTTGGTGGACAGCGAACACCGGGGAGCTGTTTTTT. Protein product: CATRVWWTANTGELFF.

This clonotype was counted only a few times. The V call is TRBV13, the J call TRBJ2-1, with 8 bases lining up with TRBD2. Trimming cost V 3 bases and J 5 bases; bases outside gene matches: 6. The CDR3 has 15 amino acids. Germline V gene lookup returns CDR1 PRHDT and CDR2 FYEKMQ (reference sequence). CDR3 residues: CASSFLSGGHNEQFF. The CDR3 coding sequence is TGTGCCAGCAGCTTCCTCTCGGGAGGGCACAATGAGCAGTTCTTC.

The chain has TRBV6-2 or TRBV6-3 and TRBJ2-3; possibly TRBD1 for D (5 bases). CDR1 MNHEY and CDR2 SVGEGT come from the germline V gene. V was shortened by 7 bases and J by 2 bases, with 16 bases between the two germline ends. The CDR3 consists of 15 residues. This CDR3 reads CASTAGMGPTDTQYF. The CDR3 nucleotides are TGTGCCAGCACCGCAGGGATGGGCCCCACAGATACGCAGTATTTT.